Each of the 10 T cell receptor beta chains below was sequenced from the same sample in a study of shared clonotypes between healthy human individuals. The table came from immunoSEQ multiplex PCR; TCRdb's copy has only in-frame clones and leaves some out. The sample holds about 2.4 million clones, 93% seen once. Specimen: naive CD4+ T cells from PBMCs. Sample subset: CD45RA+ positively selected. These TCRs come from a man between 18 and 35 years old in good health. Some clones in this sample may be carry-over from other donors' samples.

The chain employs TRBV30 and TRBJ2-3; no reliable D call. This CDR3 is built from 14 residues. Germline CDR1 reads GTSNPN; CDR2 reads SVGIG (reference sequence). Between the trimmed V and J ends, which lost 2 bases and 4 bases, there was a span of 13 bases. This CDR3 reads CAWSPSPNADTQYF. The CDR3 DNA sequence: TGTGCCTGGAGTCCGTCTCCTAACGCAGATACGCAGTATTTT.

The chain has TRBV18 and TRBJ2-3, with 7 bases that match TRBD1. Germline CDR1 is KGHSH and CDR2 is LQKENI. The CDR3 spans 15 residues. V was pared by 2 bases and J by 4 bases, with 6 bases of the junction left unmatched. CDR3 loop: CASSPGDSGADTQYF. CDR3 bases: TGTGCCAGCTCACCAGGGGACAGTGGAGCAGATACGCAGTATTTT.

The V gene is TRBV9, the J gene TRBJ2-5; 8 nucleotides agree with TRBD2. Germline CDR1 and CDR2: SGDLS and YYNGEE. There are 15 residues in the CDR3. V was clipped by 0 bases and J by 5 bases; unmatched bases: 6. The CDR3 DNA sequence: TGTGCCAGCAGCGTAGCTACGGGAGGGGAGGAGACCCAGTACTTC. Amino acid sequence: CASSVATGGEETQYF.

The chain carries TRBV7-2 and TRBJ1-3; D is unclear. The CDR3 consists of 13 residues. The germline V gene has CDR1 SGHTA and CDR2 FQGNSA. Trimming stripped 5 bases from V and 2 bases from J, with 7 bases between. The CDR3 is CASSRQTGNTIYF. The CDR3 bases are TGTGCCAGCAGCCGACAAACTGGAAACACCATATATTTT.

This sequence joins TRBV6-6 and TRBJ2-5; D possibly uses TRBD1 or TRBD2 (6 bases each). Trimming removed 6 bases from V and 5 bases from J, with 13 bases in between. The CDR3 extends over 13 amino acids. Per the germline V gene, CDR1 is MNHNY and CDR2 is SVGAGI (reference sequence). The DNA for the CDR3 is TGTGCCAGCAGGAGGGGGGATTTGGAGACCCAGTACTTC. Translated: CASRRGDLETQYF.

The chain has TRBV5-8 and TRBJ2-7, with D hard to call. Trimming removed 7 bases at V and 3 bases at J, with 8 bases between. The CDR3 covers 11 residues. From germline, CDR1 is SGHTS and CDR2 YDEGEE. This chain's CDR3 is CASGIHYEQYF. In DNA form, the CDR3 reads TGTGCCAGCGGGATTCACTACGAGCAGTACTTC.

The V gene is TRBV20-1, the J gene TRBJ1-2, with D perhaps TRBD1 (6 bases). CDR1 and CDR2 from the germline V gene are DFQATT and SNEGSKA (reference sequence). This CDR3 spans 11 amino acids. CDR3 region: CRPGANYGYTF. In nucleotides, the CDR3 is TGCAGGCCAGGGGCTAACTATGGCTACACCTTC.

The chain joins TRBV5-6 to TRBJ2-1; 10 nucleotides align to TRBD2. Per germline, CDR1 SGHDT and CDR2 YYEEEE. V trimming: 4 bases; J trimming: 0 bases; junction bases outside the gene matches: 13. The CDR3 runs to 19 residues. The DNA for the CDR3 is TGTGCCAGCAGCCGAAGGACTAGCGGCCTCCTTAGCTCCTACAATGAGCAGTTCTTC. Translation: CASSRRTSGLLSSYNEQFF.

This clone was observed a handful of times. The sample carries other DNA sequences with the same CDR3. This chain connects TRBV15 to TRBJ1-1; D call uncertain. Germline V gene lookup returns CDR1 LNHNV and CDR2 YYDKDF (reference sequence). The ends were cut back, 0 bases at V and 0 bases at J, with 2 bases in the middle. The CDR3 is made up of 13 amino acids. The CDR3 coding sequence is TGTGCCACCAGCAGAGATATGAACACTGAAGCTTTCTTT. Translating it yields CATSRDMNTEAFF.

CDR3 coding DNA: TGTGCCAGCAGCGTAATATCCACTGGGGCCAACGTCCTGACTTTC. As protein: CASSVISTGANVLTF. This chain uses TRBV9 with TRBJ2-6; D is uncertain. V gave up 1 base and J gave up 2 bases, with 7 bases separating them. Germline assignment: CDR1 SGDLS and CDR2 YYNGEE. The CDR3 consists of 15 residues.